This passage covers 18 T cell receptor beta chains from one sample sequenced in a study of T-cell reconstitution after alpha-beta-depleted transplantation in children. Using unique molecular identifiers, the investigators prepared the TCRbeta library. TCRdb reanalysed the PCR reads using MiXCR and keeps one entry per CDR3 protein. The data contain over 200,000 distinct CDR3 sequences, roughly a tenth of them singletons. Sequenced material: PBMCs, taken before TCRalphabeta/CD19-depleted stem cell transplant. These receptors were obtained from a child younger than two with acute myeloid leukemia, due to receive a stem cell transplant.

This clonotype was seen at least ten times. V gene TRBV11-2 combines with J gene TRBJ2-5; the D gene is possibly TRBD1 (5 bases). The CDR3 has 14 residues. The germline V gene encodes CDR1 SGHAT and CDR2 FQNNGV. The V gene lost 3 bases and the J gene lost 2 bases, with 10 bases spanning the gap. CDR3: CASSLVGAQETQYF. The CDR3 DNA reads as TGTGCCAGCAGCTTGGTAGGGGCTCAAGAGACCCAGTACTTC.

This clonotype came up a few times. This chain joins TRBV23-1 and TRBJ1-5, with a weak D call TRBD1 (5 bases). TRBV23-1 is known as an ORF, though its function is uncertain. CDR3 length: 16 residues. Trimming took 1 base from V and 5 from J, leaving 15 bases between them. The CDR3 sequence: CASSQWGWVGHQPQHF. CDR3 coding DNA: TGCGCCAGCAGTCAATGGGGTTGGGTGGGACATCAGCCCCAGCATTTT.

This clonotype was counted at least ten times. V and J are TRBV7-6 and TRBJ1-5; D ambiguous. The CDR3 is 14 residues long. CDR1 is SGHVS, CDR2 FNYEAQ, per germline. Trimming removed 5 bases at V and 4 bases at J, with 12 bases between. The CDR3 nucleotides are TGTGCCAGCAGCCCGGGCCTTGCGAATCAGCCCCAGCATTTT. This sequence encodes CASSPGLANQPQHF.

V gene TRBV28 combines with J gene TRBJ1-2, with D tentatively TRBD1 (5 bases). Germline values: CDR1 MDHEN, CDR2 SYDVKM. This CDR3 is 13 amino acids long. Trimming took off 6 bases at V and 3 bases at J, with 11 bases between the two ends. The CDR3 spells CASRGGSDYGYTF. CDR3 coding DNA: TGTGCCAGCAGGGGGGGGTCTGACTATGGCTACACCTTC.

There are many counts of this clonotype. Here the CDR3 reads CASSFRTSGSTGELFF. CDR3 bases: TGTGCCAGCAGCTTCCGGACTAGCGGGAGCACCGGGGAGCTGTTTTTT. The chain is built from TRBV12-3 or TRBV12-4 and TRBJ2-2; 13 bases fit TRBD2. The CDR3 contains 16 residues. V was pared by 6 bases and J by 4 bases, with 5 bases of the junction left unmatched.

This clonotype was seen at least ten times. This chain connects TRBV20-1 to TRBJ2-1; tentatively, D is TRBD2 (5 bases). The V gene's germline CDR1 is DFQATT and CDR2 SNEGSKA (reference sequence). Trimming shortened V by 1 base and J by 5 bases, and 9 bases separated the two germline ends. The CDR3 extends over 13 amino acids. The CDR3 bases are TGCAGTGCTAGAGGGGGAGCCAACAATGAGCAGTTCTTC. This codes for CSARGGANNEQFF.

For this clonotype: Possible read error: a much larger clone is one base away. V gene TRBV29-1 combines with J gene TRBJ2-5; the D gene is possibly TRBD2 (6 bases). Between the trimmed V and J ends, which lost 5 bases and 4 bases, there was a span of 11 bases. The CDR3 loop spans 12 amino acids. CDR1 SQVTM and CDR2 ANQGSEA come from the germline V gene. The CDR3, as DNA: TGCAGCGTTCGGGACTTCCTAGAGACCCAGTACTTC. Protein sequence: CSVRDFLETQYF.

This clonotype was recorded many times. The gene calls are TRBV11-2 and TRBJ2-5; D remains ambiguous. Between the trimmed V and J ends, which lost 7 bases and 0 bases, there was a span of 12 bases. The CDR3 sequence is 14 residues long. CDR1 is SGHAT, CDR2 FQNNGV, per germline. The CDR3 spells CASTSRMNQETQYF. In DNA, the CDR3 is TGTGCCAGCACCTCGAGGATGAACCAAGAGACCCAGTACTTC.

This clonotype was recorded many times. CDR3 nucleotides: TGTGCCATCAGTGAGCCCAGGGCCAGGGGTACGCAGTATTTT. It translates to CAISEPRARGTQYF. This rearrangement joins TRBV10-3 to TRBJ2-3; a possible D gene is TRBD1 (6 bases). Germline V gene data show CDR1 as ENHRY and CDR2 as SYGVKD. The length of the CDR3 is 14 residues. Deletions cut 2 bases from V and 8 bases from J, with 14 bases between.

This clonotype was counted many times. The chain joins TRBV7-8 to TRBJ1-2, with TRBD1 as a possible D gene (5 bases). V was shortened by 0 bases and J by 4 bases, with 9 bases between the two germline ends. The CDR3 totals 14 residues. CDR1 SGHVS and CDR2 FQNEAQ come from the germline V gene. The CDR3 bases are TGTGCCAGCAGCTTAGCGGGACCCGTCTATGGCTACACCTTC. It specifies CASSLAGPVYGYTF.

There are many counts of this clonotype. The CDR3 coding sequence is TGCGCCAGCAGCTTGGGAGGGACCACCGGGGAGCTGTTTTTT. This translates into CASSLGGTTGELFF. The chain carries TRBV5-1 and TRBJ2-2, with D perhaps matching TRBD1 or TRBD2 (5 bases each). V lost 0 bases to trimming and J lost 4 bases, with 7 bases between them. This CDR3 comprises 14 residues. CDR1 SGHRS and CDR2 YFSETQ come from the germline V gene. Full variable domain (rest looked up from reference TRBV5-1 and TRBJ2-2): KAGVTQTPRYLIKTRGQQVTLSCSPISGHRSVSWYQQTPGQGLQFLFEYFSETQRNKGNFPGRFSGRQFSNSRSEMNVSTLELGDSALYLCASSLGGTTGELFFGEGSRLTVL.

This clonotype was observed at least ten times. This chain connects TRBV29-1 to TRBJ1-2; D possibly corresponds to TRBD1 (6 bases). Per the germline V gene, CDR1 is SQVTM and CDR2 is ANQGSEA. The CDR3 loop spans 12 amino acids. With 3 bases removed from V and 6 bases from J, the gap between germline ends came to 11 bases. The CDR3 region has the DNA TGCAGCGTTGAGGGGGGGGCTGATGGCTACACCTTC. It is translated as CSVEGGADGYTF.

This clonotype occurred many times. The gene calls are TRBV3-1 and TRBJ2-5; D possibly corresponds to TRBD1 (5 bases). Trimming left V 3 bases short and J 2 bases short, with 10 bases between. This CDR3 is 14 amino acids long. The germline CDR1 and CDR2 sequences are LGHDT and YNNKEL (reference sequence). CDR3: CASSQAGQQETQYF. CDR3 DNA: TGTGCCAGCAGCCAGGCAGGGCAACAAGAGACCCAGTACTTC.

This clonotype was counted ten times or more. The V and J genes are TRBV5-1 and TRBJ2-3; D is tentatively TRBD1 or TRBD2 (6 bases each). The V gene lost 5 bases and the J gene lost 2 bases, with 18 bases spanning the gap. The CDR3 sequence is 16 residues long. Germline V gives CDR1 SGHRS, CDR2 YFSETQ. Here the CDR3 DNA reads TGCGCCAGCAGACCTCGGGGGACACCTAACACAGATACGCAGTATTTT. Encoded protein: CASRPRGTPNTDTQYF.

This clonotype was seen many times. The chain links TRBV20-1 to TRBJ2-3, with a possible D match to TRBD1 (5 bases). This CDR3 has 15 amino acids. CDR1 DFQATT and CDR2 SNEGSKA come from the germline V gene (reference sequence). V was clipped by 5 bases and J by 4 bases, with 19 bases between them. The CDR3 DNA follows: TGCAGTGCTCTAGACCGAGGTGGGGCGCCAGATACGCAGTATTTT. The encoded protein is CSALDRGGAPDTQYF.

As concerns this clonotype: A much larger clonotype is one base distant, so this may be a read error. This chain connects TRBV6-1 to TRBJ1-5, with D tentatively TRBD1 (6 bases). Germline-derived CDR1 and CDR2 are MNHNS and SASEGT. This CDR3 region has 16 residues. CDR3 coding DNA: TGTGTCAGCAGTGGGGGGGGGGCTTATAGCAATCAGCCCCAGCATTTT. Protein: CVSSGGGAYSNQPQHF.

This clonotype was counted at least ten times. The genes are TRBV13 and TRBJ2-7, with unresolved D. The germline V and J ends were trimmed by 4 bases and 5 bases, with 9 bases remaining between them. The germline CDR1 and CDR2 sequences are PRHDT and FYEKMQ (reference sequence). The CDR3 is 12 residues long. DNA for the CDR3: TGTGCCAGCAGCTCCCCTAGTCACGAGCAGTACTTC. Translated: CASSSPSHEQYF.

Ten or more counts support this clonotype. This chain joins TRBV12-3 or TRBV12-4 and TRBJ1-5; D unresolved. CDR3 length: 9 amino acids. The ends were cut back, 2 bases at V and 11 bases at J, with 1 base in the middle. The CDR3, as DNA: TGTGCCAGCAGTTTATCCCAGCATTTT. It is translated as CASSLSQHF.